This T cell receptor beta chain comes out of a study of T cell clones after liver transplantation. Regarding the study as a whole: A significant post-transplant drop in circulating graft-donor-reactive CD4 TCRbeta sequences occurred in most of the 8 subjects.

Remarks on this clone: Its antigen remains unknown.

J was trimmed by 7 bases and V by 8 bases; bases with no gene match: 9. Germline CDR1 and CDR2: SNHLY and FYNNEI. This CDR3 is built from 16 residues. Clones were read by immunoSEQ multiplex PCR, and TCRdb kept only the in-frame ones, dropping some. The sample contains about 24,000 clones, about three quarters of which appear only once. Sample: CD4+ T cells from blood, taken before liver transplant. J is TRBJ2-2 and V is TRBV2; TRBD2 matches at 14 bases. This TCR came from a human donor who received a liver transplant. The CDR3 protein is CASGTSGGSQIGELFF. The CDR3 nucleotides are TGTGCCAGCGGGACTAGCGGGGGATCTCAAATCGGGGAGCTGTTTTTT.